Below, 9 T cell receptor beta chains from the same sample are listed, as sequenced in a study of beta chain features in type 1 diabetes. Every bit of the isolated RNA underwent reverse transcription, so sequencing read expressed TCRB transcripts. Clones were read by immunoSEQ multiplex PCR, and TCRdb kept only the in-frame ones, dropping some. The table has 400,000 to 600,000 clones, 30% seen once; the top ten hold 0.065%. Sequencing input: naive CD4+ T cells from blood. The receptors were sampled from a young man in good health.

The sample holds a few counts of this clone. V usage is TRBV29-1 and J usage is TRBJ2-7; 7 positions match TRBD1. CDR3 length: 11 residues. The germline CDR1 and CDR2 sequences are SQVTM and ANQGSEA. The junction had 6 bases not matched to a gene; V was cut back by 7 bases and J by 6 bases. The CDR3 spells CSGRDRVEQYF. In DNA form, the CDR3 reads TGCAGCGGGAGAGACAGGGTCGAGCAGTACTTC.

This clone turned up a few times. This chain connects TRBV2 to TRBJ1-4; D gene unclear. Germline V gives CDR1 SNHLY, CDR2 FYNNEI. V gave up 4 bases and J gave up 6 bases, with 9 bases separating them. This CDR3 comprises 13 residues. This chain's CDR3 is CASSAVLYEKLFF. CDR3 nucleotide sequence: TGTGCCAGCAGTGCCGTCCTATATGAAAAACTGTTTTTT.

The gene calls are TRBV13 and TRBJ2-7, with D perhaps given as TRBD1 or TRBD2 (5 bases each). Trimming cost V 4 bases and J 6 bases, with 13 bases left between them. CDR1 and CDR2 (germline): PRHDT, FYEKMQ (reference sequence). CDR3 length equals 13 residues. The CDR3 loop is CASSWFGGLEQYF. The CDR3, as DNA: TGTGCCAGCAGCTGGTTTGGGGGTCTCGAGCAGTACTTC.

This clone was observed a handful of times. The chain combines TRBV15 with TRBJ2-7; 8 bases agree with TRBD1. Germline assignment: CDR1 LNHNV and CDR2 YYDKDF (reference sequence). The CDR3 is made up of 13 amino acids. Germline trimming cut 5 bases from V and 6 bases from J; bases unmatched to any gene: 6. The CDR3 is CATSPRTGIEQYF. CDR3 coding DNA: TGTGCCACCAGCCCGCGGACAGGGATCGAGCAGTACTTC. The complete variable domain, with remaining parts taken from reference TRBV15 and TRBJ2-7, reads DAMVIQNPRYQVTQFGKPVTLSCSQTLNHNVMYWYQQKSSQAPKLLFHYYDKDFNNEADTPDNFQSRRPNTSFCFLDIRSPGLGDTAMYLCATSPRTGIEQYFGPGTRLTVT.

The chain uses TRBV18 and TRBJ1-5; D possibly corresponds to TRBD1 (6 bases). Germline V CDR1 and CDR2: KGHSH, LQKENI. The V end lost 2 bases, the J end lost 0 bases, and 8 bases lay between the germline ends. This CDR3 comprises 15 residues. The DNA for the CDR3 is TGTGCCAGCTCACCAAGGGGGTATAGCAATCAGCCCCAGCATTTT. Translation: CASSPRGYSNQPQHF. Combining the CDR3 with reference TRBV18 and TRBJ1-5 gives the whole variable domain NAGVMQNPRHLVRRRGQEARLRCSPMKGHSHVYWYRQLPEEGLKFMVYLQKENIIDESGMPKERFSAEFPKEGPSILRIQQVVRGDSAAYFCASSPRGYSNQPQHFGDGTRLSIL.

This sequence joins TRBV4-1 and TRBJ2-3; 8 bases agree with TRBD1. There are 15 residues in the CDR3. Germline trimming cut 4 bases from V and 3 bases from J; bases unmatched to any gene: 6. In germline, CDR1 is MGHRA, CDR2 YSYEKL. This CDR3 is CASSPLTGVTDTQYF. The CDR3 coding sequence is TGCGCCAGCAGCCCCTTGACAGGGGTTACAGATACGCAGTATTTT.

The chain links TRBV4-3 to TRBJ2-1, with no clear D. Germline V gene lookup returns CDR1 LGHNA and CDR2 YSLEER. The CDR3 spans 15 residues. V was shortened by 2 bases and J by 6 bases, with 14 bases between the two germline ends. CDR3 sequence: CASSQYPLTGNEQFF. DNA of the CDR3: TGCGCCAGCAGCCAATATCCTTTAACGGGCAATGAGCAGTTCTTC.

The V and J genes are TRBV2 and TRBJ1-3; D is unresolved. The CDR3 has 12 residues. Trimming cost V 2 bases and J 9 bases, with 8 bases left between them. Germline lookup yields CDR1 SNHLY and CDR2 FYNNEI. The CDR3 sequence is CASSERDGTIYF. CDR3 DNA: TGTGCCAGCAGTGAAAGGGATGGCACCATATATTTT.

This clone has a handful of counts. This chain links TRBV5-1 with TRBJ2-1; either TRBD1 or TRBD2 may supply D (6 bases each). Germline CDR1 reads SGHRS; CDR2 reads YFSETQ. The length of the CDR3 is 14 residues. The V end was cut by 5 bases, the J end by 5 bases, with 14 bases between. DNA of the CDR3: TGCGCCAGCAGAAAAGGGGGGAACGACAATGAGCAGTTCTTC. It is translated as CASRKGGNDNEQFF.